A single sample gave rise to the 21 T cell receptor beta chains below, sequenced in a study of shared clonotypes between healthy human individuals. Method: immunoSEQ multiplex PCR; TCRdb's copy keeps in-frame clones and lacks some. Of approximately 700,000 clones listed, roughly 73% are singletons. The sequencing input was memory CD4+ T cells sorted from blood. Indicated subset: CD45RA-negative fraction. Receptors originate from a woman aged 25 to 39 in good health.

This clone was counted once. This rearrangement joins TRBV27 to TRBJ2-3, with 9 nucleotides matching TRBD2. This CDR3 is built from 15 residues. V gave up 4 bases and J gave up 6 bases; unmatched junction bases: 8. CDR1 is MNHEY, CDR2 SMNVEV, per germline (reference sequence). CDR3 nucleotides: TGTGCCAGCAGTTACAGACTAGCGGCACATGATACGCAGTATTTT. This encodes CASSYRLAAHDTQYF.

The CDR3 region is CASSPFAGGDVETQYF. CDR3 DNA sequence: TGTGCCAGCTCACCGTTTGCAGGTGGGGACGTGGAGACCCAGTACTTC. The chain recombines TRBV18 with TRBJ2-5; D may match TRBD1 or TRBD2 (5 bases each). CDR3 length: 16 residues. V shed 3 bases and J shed 5 bases, with 19 bases lying between them. Germline assignment: CDR1 KGHSH and CDR2 LQKENI.

This rearrangement joins TRBV25-1 to TRBJ1-1; TRBD1 might be the D (6 bases). CDR1 MGHDK and CDR2 SYGVNS come from the germline V gene. V was clipped by 5 bases and J by 11 bases, with 15 bases between them. The CDR3 has 12 amino acids. CDR3: CASSFGQFGAFF. CDR3 coding DNA: TGTGCCAGCAGTTTCGGACAGTTTGGGGCTTTCTTT.

The chain joins TRBV2 to TRBJ2-5, with TRBD2 identical over 8 bases. J lost 5 bases, V lost 2 bases, and 7 bases had no gene match. Germline V gives CDR1 SNHLY, CDR2 FYNNEI. The CDR3 length is 15 residues. CDR3 loop: CASSENQAGGETQYF. CDR3 DNA: TGTGCCAGCAGTGAAAACCAGGCGGGGGGCGAGACCCAGTACTTC.

V gene TRBV28 combines with J gene TRBJ1-4; D uncertain. The germline CDR1 and CDR2 sequences are MDHEN and SYDVKM. This CDR3 region has 15 residues. V was clipped by 6 bases and J by 8 bases, with 19 bases between them. The CDR3 protein is CASSQIGRLEEKLFF. DNA of the CDR3: TGTGCCAGCAGCCAGATAGGCCGACTGGAGGAAAAACTGTTTTTT.

The chain recombines TRBV6-1 with TRBJ2-7, with D perhaps being TRBD1 or TRBD2 (5 bases each). The CDR3 contains 15 residues. The V end lost 5 bases, the J end lost 1 base, and 15 bases lay between the germline ends. Per the germline V gene, CDR1 is MNHNS and CDR2 is SASEGT. CDR3 sequence reads: CASSSGTFNSYEQYF. CDR3 bases: TGTGCCAGCAGTTCGGGGACGTTTAATTCCTACGAGCAGTACTTC.

V is TRBV7-2 and J is TRBJ1-1; no clear D. This CDR3 has 13 amino acids. Trimming removed 2 bases from V and 1 base from J, with 5 bases in between. CDR1 and CDR2 (germline): SGHTA, FQGNSA. CDR3 sequence reads: CASSLLQNTEAFF. The CDR3 bases are TGTGCCAGCAGCTTATTGCAGAACACTGAAGCTTTCTTT.

The V gene is TRBV7-3, the J gene TRBJ2-3; 9 nucleotides align to TRBD1. Germline V gives CDR1 SGHTA, CDR2 FQGTGA. V shed 5 bases and J 3 bases; nucleotides not matched to a gene: 6. CDR3 length: 15 amino acids. For the CDR3, the DNA is TGTGCCAGCAGCGAAAAGGACAGGGGTACAGATACGCAGTATTTT. It yields the protein CASSEKDRGTDTQYF.

This clone was picked up one time. This chain uses TRBV30 with TRBJ1-6; D unresolved. V was cut by 1 base and J by 5 bases, with 15 bases left in between. Germline V lookup: CDR1 GTSNPN, CDR2 SVGIG (reference sequence). The CDR3 length is 16 residues. The CDR3 region has the DNA TGTGCCTGGAGTGGAGGTGAAGGTTTTAATAATTCACCCCTCCACTTT. Protein product: CAWSGGEGFNNSPLHF.

This clone was observed a few times. The CDR3 DNA reads as TGTGCCATCAGGTCGACTAGCTCCTACAATGAGCAGTTCTTC. This gives the protein CAIRSTSSYNEQFF. The gene calls are TRBV10-3 and TRBJ2-1; TRBD2 is a possible D gene (6 bases). This CDR3 is built from 14 residues. The germline CDR1 and CDR2 sequences are ENHRY and SYGVKD. V gave up 6 bases and J gave up 0 bases, with 9 bases separating them.

The rearrangement joins TRBV7-8 to TRBJ2-6; D is possibly TRBD2 (6 bases). From germline, CDR1 is SGHVS and CDR2 FQNEAQ. Deletions cut 5 bases from V and 0 bases from J, with 14 bases between. This CDR3 spans 17 amino acids. Written as DNA, the CDR3 is TGTGCCAGCAGCCCTTTGAGCGGGTACTCTGGGGCCAACGTCCTGACTTTC. This sequence encodes CASSPLSGYSGANVLTF.

The chain employs TRBV2 and TRBJ2-7; D is ambiguous. The CDR3 covers 11 residues. In germline, CDR1 is SNHLY, CDR2 FYNNEI. Between the trimmed V and J ends, which lost 6 bases and 4 bases, there was a span of 7 bases. This chain's CDR3 is CASRFSYEQYF. In nucleotides, the CDR3 is TGTGCCAGCAGATTCAGTTACGAGCAGTACTTC. Full variable domain (outside the CDR3, taken from reference TRBV2 and TRBJ2-7): EPEVTQTPSHQVTQMGQEVILRCVPISNHLYFYWYRQILGQKVEFLVSFYNNEISEKSEIFDDQFSVERPDGSNFTLKIRSTKLEDSAMYFCASRFSYEQYFGPGTRLTVT.

The chain links TRBV7-9 to TRBJ2-5, with D possibly matching TRBD2 (5 bases). CDR3 length: 18 amino acids. CDR1 and CDR2 (germline): SEHNR, FQNEAQ (reference sequence). The germline V and J ends were trimmed by 1 base and 1 base, with 19 bases remaining between them. CDR3 bases: TGTGCCAGCAGCTTAGGAAATACGGGCGGAAGCGGCCAAGAGACCCAGTACTTC. Protein: CASSLGNTGGSGQETQYF.

J is TRBJ2-1 and V is TRBV7-3; the D is unclear. Germline V CDR1 and CDR2: SGHTA, FQGTGA. The CDR3 contains 14 residues. Trimming cost V 3 bases and J 5 bases, with 11 bases left between them. CDR3 nucleotides: TGTGCCAGCAGCTTCAATAGCCGAGACAATGAGCAGTTCTTC. Its translation: CASSFNSRDNEQFF.

The gene calls are TRBV6-1 and TRBJ2-2; 7 bases are a match to TRBD2. The CDR3 is made up of 15 amino acids. Trimming removed 6 bases from V and 2 bases from J; junction bases left unmatched: 6. Germline values: CDR1 MNHNS, CDR2 SASEGT. CDR3 residues: CASRRGAGNTGELFF. The CDR3 coding sequence is TGTGCCAGCAGGAGGGGAGCGGGAAACACCGGGGAGCTGTTTTTT.

The chain couples TRBV28 to TRBJ2-3; TRBD1 matches at 7 bases. This CDR3 has 16 residues. The germline gives CDR1 MDHEN, CDR2 SYDVKM. V shed 5 bases and J 7 bases; nucleotides not matched to a gene: 15. The CDR3 coding sequence is TGTGCCAGCAGTCCCCGGGACAGCGATTATCCGTATACGCAGTATTTT. Encoded protein: CASSPRDSDYPYTQYF. The full variable domain, completed using reference TRBV28 and TRBJ2-3, is DVKVTQSSRYLVKRTGEKVFLECVQDMDHENMFWYRQDPGLGLRLIYFSYDVKMKEKGDIPEGYSVSREKKERFSLILESASTNQTSMYLCASSPRDSDYPYTQYFGPGTRLTVL.

V gene TRBV4-1 combines with J gene TRBJ2-5; TRBD2 matches 7 bases. CDR1 and CDR2 from the germline V gene are MGHRA and YSYEKL. The V and J ends lost 1 base and 5 bases, in that order; junction bases with no gene match: 7. This CDR3 is 15 amino acids long. CDR3 residues: CASSQAGGFGETQYF. CDR3 bases: TGCGCCAGCAGCCAAGCCGGGGGGTTCGGGGAGACCCAGTACTTC.

The rearrangement links TRBV2 to TRBJ1-1; 8 bases are a match to TRBD1. Germline lookup yields CDR1 SNHLY and CDR2 FYNNEI. This CDR3 is built from 16 residues. Trimming at V came to 4 bases and at J to 0 bases, leaving 7 bases not matched to a gene. CDR3 region: CASSGQQGGLNTEAFF. The CDR3 coding sequence is TGTGCCAGCAGTGGCCAACAGGGGGGGCTGAACACTGAAGCTTTCTTT.

This chain links TRBV29-1 with TRBJ2-1, with D possibly being TRBD2 (5 bases). V was clipped by 4 bases and J by 9 bases, with 13 bases between them. The CDR3 totals 12 residues. Per germline, CDR1 SQVTM and CDR2 ANQGSEA. The CDR3 bases are TGCAGCGTTGGACGGGATTGGGGTGAGCAGTTCTTC. Translation gives CSVGRDWGEQFF.

The chain couples TRBV5-1 to TRBJ2-2, with 8 positions matching TRBD2. Germline loops: CDR1 SGHRS, CDR2 YFSETQ. J lost 6 bases, V lost 4 bases, and 8 bases had no gene match. This CDR3 comprises 15 residues. CDR3 DNA sequence: TGCGCCAGCAGCCAGGGTCGAGCGGGAGCCGGGGAGCTGTTTTTT. Amino acids: CASSQGRAGAGELFF.

The chain is built from TRBV2 and TRBJ2-3; D could derive from TRBD1 or TRBD2 (5 bases each). CDR3 size: 16 residues. From germline, CDR1 is SNHLY and CDR2 FYNNEI. The V end was cut by 1 base, the J end by 5 bases, with 16 bases between. CDR3 nucleotide sequence: TGTGCCAGCAGTGAAGGTTGGGACCTTTCCATAGATACGCAGTATTTT. This gives the protein CASSEGWDLSIDTQYF.